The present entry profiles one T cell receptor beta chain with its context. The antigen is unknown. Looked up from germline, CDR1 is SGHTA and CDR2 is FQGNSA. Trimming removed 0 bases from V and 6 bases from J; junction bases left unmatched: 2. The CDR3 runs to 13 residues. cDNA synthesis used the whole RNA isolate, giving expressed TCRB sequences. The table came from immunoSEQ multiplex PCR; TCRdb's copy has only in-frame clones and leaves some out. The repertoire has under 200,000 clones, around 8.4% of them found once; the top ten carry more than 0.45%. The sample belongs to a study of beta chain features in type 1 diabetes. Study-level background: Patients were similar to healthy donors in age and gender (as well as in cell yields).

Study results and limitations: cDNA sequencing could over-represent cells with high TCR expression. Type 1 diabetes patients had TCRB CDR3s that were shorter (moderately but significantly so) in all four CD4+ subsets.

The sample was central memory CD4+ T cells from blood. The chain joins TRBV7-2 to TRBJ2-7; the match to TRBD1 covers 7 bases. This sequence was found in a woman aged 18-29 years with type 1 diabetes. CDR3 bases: TGTGCCAGCAGCTTAGCAGGGGGCCGCGAGCAGTACTTC. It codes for CASSLAGGREQYF.